This T cell receptor beta chain was documented in a study of blood T cell repertoires in COVID-19. Across the study: Acute and convalescent COVID-19 samples came from the United States, Italy and Spain. Sources were T cells, B-cell-depleted T cells, or PBMCs; the material itself was cDNA or gDNA.

The CDR3 is 15 amino acids. Germline trimming cut 4 bases from V and 5 bases from J; bases unmatched to any gene: 10. Germline V gene data show CDR1 as LGHDT and CDR2 as YNNKEL (reference sequence). Under the authors' procedure: The authors estimated nucleated cell counts from reference gene primer amplification. Sequencing used immunoSEQ multiplex PCR; TCRdb keeps in-frame clones, though not all of them. V and J calls and clone size follow that table, whereas D and trimming were derived from the DNA. The table includes about 240,000 clones, around 83% detected once. This clonotype originated in an elderly woman with acute or convalescent COVID-19. This chain uses TRBV3-1 (or the pseudogene TRBV3-2) with TRBJ1-1, with 7 bases lining up with TRBD1. Sequenced: peripheral blood. CDR3 in DNA: TGTGCCAGCAGCCCCCGGGGCAGGGGGAGGACTGAAGCTTTCTTT. Translation: CASSPRGRGRTEAFF.